This T cell receptor beta chain was sequenced during a study of cytomegalovirus exposure and HLA in healthy donors listed by TCRdb under 2017. With regard to the full study: In an earlier analysis of roughly 500 of the donors, 250 to 350 Gb of sequence data and 95 million to 130 million unique TCR beta sequences from 150 million to 200 million T cells were reported. Using immunosequencing, the study profiled T cell repertoires from 640 or so subjects and related those repertoires to cytomegalovirus serostatus. Alongside the repertoire data, information on donor age, sex, ethnicity and CMV serostatus was compiled. In an earlier analysis of 500 to 650 of the donors, high-throughput TCR beta sequencing was used to judge whether each TCR beta V gene segment behaved as functional or pseudogenic. Along with the approximately 700-subject first cohort, a separate validation cohort of approximately 110 different subjects was used. The number of typed donors differed by locus: 629-630 for A, B, C, DRB1 and DQB1; 500 to 550 for DQA1; 606 for DPA1; and 400 to 480 for DPB1. HLA typing covered class I and class II loci at four-digit resolution. In a later genetic analysis, genome-wide SNP genotypes for about 55% of the 666 donors were used, and that subset was treated as a discovery cohort. Because of strong linkage in the cohort, roughly five DR-DQ haplotypes were treated as single units for association and clustering. The study aimed to test whether cataloging public T cell receptors could reveal signatures of past pathogen exposure. All discovery cohort repertoires had been generated on a single sequencing platform. Across roughly 420 genotyped donors of the cohort, an average of approximately 220,000 unique TCR beta nucleotide sequences per donor were sequenced, and roughly 18% of those sequences were non-productive. The study combined high-throughput TCR immunosequencing, statistical association of individual TCRs with disease status, and machine learning to predict cytomegalovirus infection status. Approximately 300 gigabases of sequencing data and tens of millions of unique TCR sequences were included in an early release covering several hundred HLA-typed donors. Among the approximately 400 genotyped donors, around 81% belonged to the genetic ancestry cluster associated with self-reported Caucasian donors. The later analysis used no new phenotypic data to find candidate immune exposures, relying instead on TCR beta sequences and their occurrence across donors. In a later analysis, previously published TCR beta repertoires from hundreds of donors were re-analyzed and high-resolution HLA genotyping was added so that TCR occurrence patterns could be studied. Summary of the overall study and its limitations: According to a later analysis, most CMV-associated TCR beta chains appeared to be HLA-restricted, and the HLA associations seemed to be driven largely by CMV exposure. A cluster of highly shared sequence variants was judged likely to be a technical artifact of the sequencing pipeline. A later analysis found that HLA-associated TCR beta chains were more clonally expanded and had lower generation probabilities than equally common non-associated chains. The 87-base-pair reads could not distinguish some IMGT-functional V segments, including TRBV6-2 and TRBV6-3, so those segments were excluded. HLA typing was unavailable for some donors at each locus, so association tests used only the typed subset. Correlated functional status among segregating V segments might reflect linkage disequilibrium, but an unknown experimental factor could not be ruled out. In a later analysis, TCR association rates were found to vary across HLA loci, with the most associated TCRs seen for DRB1 alleles and the fewest for HLA-C alleles. An association between a missense DCLRE1C variant and V-gene and J-gene trimming of TCR beta chains was found in a later genetic analysis and replicated in an independent cohort. The presence/absence analyses assumed that sequencing depth was roughly uniform across donors, and that assumption may not be true. Over 15 rarely observed V segments, including chromosome 9 orphons, were excluded from the earlier analysis of approximately 600 of the donors because counts were too low. Immune exposure information for the cohort was limited to CMV serostatus. In the study, 150 to 200 TCR beta chains were listed as associated with cytomegalovirus. At a false discovery rate of 0.05, a later analysis linked about 16,000 TCR beta sequences to specific HLA alleles. Strong co-occurrence of HLA alleles, especially DR and DQ, made assigning TCR associations to individual alleles difficult. Cytomegalovirus status was reported to be diagnosed by the classifier with high specificity and sensitivity in both the original and validation cohorts. In this cohort, only TCR beta chains were sequenced, and detectable features were limited by the absence of alpha or paired-chain data. In a later analysis, several top co-occurrence clusters were reported to appear linked to parvovirus B19, influenza, CMV and Epstein-Barr virus. A few of the identified cytomegalovirus-associated TCR beta chains were confirmed in vitro to be specific for cytomegalovirus antigens. In a later genetic analysis, fewer N-insertions in productive TCRs were reported among donors in an Asian-associated ancestry cluster than the roughly 710-donor mean. Most TCR sequences were seen in very few donors, while some public TCRs were found in many individuals. A further reported finding was that TCR beta sequences accurately predicted the HLA-A and HLA-B alleles for most subjects in the first cohort. An earlier analysis of some 590 of the donors showed that most TCR beta V segments appeared in productive rearrangements either about 90% or about 30% of the time, which broadly matched IMGT annotations. According to the authors, the approach could potentially be generalized to other disease states and immunological phenotypes.

With respect to this clone: Its antigen is not yet known. Base qualities were left out, and no much larger clone turns up one base away.

Preparation of the library involved the immunoSEQ multiplex PCR assay. The multiplex PCR relied on a mix of 60 forward primers for TCR Vbeta segments and 13 reverse primers for TCR Jbeta segments. A multiplex PCR assay on genomic DNA amplified the CDR3 region of rearranged TCR beta genes. The amplified TCR beta libraries were sequenced on the Illumina HiSeq System as 87-base-pair reads. Per the authors' processing: A later analysis tallied tens of millions of unique TCR beta chains across the 700 or so repertoires, and some 10 million of those chains were shared by two or more donors. Raw reads were error-corrected and collapsed into unique sequences with a nearest-neighbor algorithm that merged closely related sequences to remove PCR and sequencing errors. Alignment of CDR3 sequences to IMGT reference sequences was used to assign V, D and J gene segments. For a sequence to be retained, a match of at least six nucleotides was required to both a V gene segment and a J gene segment. A rearrangement counted as productive if the CDR3 had no stop codons and remained in frame with V and J, and every other rearrangement counted as non-productive. CDR3 was defined according to IMGT convention as the region running from the second conserved V-encoded cysteine to the conserved J-encoded phenylalanine. The earlier analysis of roughly 590 of the donors excluded sequences that lacked an unambiguous match to a single V gene segment. An earlier analysis of a few hundred of the donors called V segments functional above 56.7% productive rearrangements and segregating when the between-donor standard deviation exceeded 5%. A statistical classification framework was built to diagnose cytomegalovirus status from the catalog of TCR beta chain sequences. In a later analysis, TCR nucleotide sequences were compared against IMGT/GENE-DB human TR gene sequences so that V and J genes could be assigned. The TCRdist pipeline was used in a later analysis to assign CDR3 sequences and most-parsimonious VDJ recombination scenarios. In a later analysis, each TCR beta chain was defined by its CDR3 amino acid sequence together with its V-gene family, and reads without a unique V-gene family were excluded. To address suspected cross-contamination and a sequencing artifact, a later analysis removed 592 highly shared, low-generation-probability nucleotide sequences. For each public chain, a later analysis derived a clonal expansion index from normalized ranks of inferred template counts within each repertoire. In a later analysis, generation probabilities were computed with a VDJ recombination model fitted to out-of-frame rearrangements, and the resulting probabilities were checked against IGoR. A later analysis scored TCR-TCR, TCR-HLA and TCR-CMV co-occurrence with hypergeometric tests, applying a repertoire-size bias correction to TCR pairs. False discovery rates were estimated in a later analysis by permuting HLA or CMV assignments 20 times. In a later analysis, co-occurring TCRs were grouped using DBSCAN, and TCRdist sequence similarity was added for clustering within HLA-allele-positive subsets. Repertoires with fewer than 30,000 or more than 120,000 public chains were left out of co-occurrence clustering, as were several repertoires with anomalous nucleotide sharing. Sourced from immuneACCESS, this table was stored by TCRdb with only in-frame sequences that have V and J called. A share of the clones is absent; for the studies checked, an unresolved V gene accounts for under half, and the remainder has no known explanation. That table gives V, J and clone size, and the DNA gave D and trimming. The sample profile shows 84,000 or so clones; roughly 83% of them were found once. Jointly, the top ten make up roughly 2.3% of the sample.

In total, roughly 670 healthy bone marrow donors made up the cohort. Cohort members were all nominally healthy when sampled, although unrecorded immune exposures were likely present. The donor tested CMV seronegative and was one of the 352 seronegative cohort members. A peripheral blood sample was provided by each donor, and peripheral blood mononuclear cells were used for TCR beta sequencing. Genomic DNA was extracted from the blood cell samples with the Qiagen DNeasy Blood Extraction Kit. CDR1 and CDR2 are drawn from the germline V gene: LGHNA, YNFKEQ. From cysteine to phenylalanine, the CDR3 is 14 amino acids long. Solely the CDR3 DNA is kept, with 42 bases framed from the first base. Trimming costs V 0 bases and J 7 bases, and their ends lie 12 bases apart.

The V and J segments used are TRBV4-2 and TRBJ1-2; too little of a D gene remains to name it. The specimen sequenced was PBMCs. This receptor was obtained from a woman in her 50s in good health and CMV-seronegative. The nucleotides read TGTGCCAGCAGCCAAGACAGGAATCCTCGTGGCTACACCTTC. It specifies CASSQDRNPRGYTF.